This passage covers 21 T cell receptor beta chains from one sample sequenced in a study of CD4+ T cells in melanoma. Sequencing was performed with immunoSEQ multiplex PCR; in TCRdb, only in-frame clones are kept and a portion is missing. The table records approximately 10,000 clones, roughly 63% of them present only once. Sequencing was performed on cells from a culture (not recorded whether cultured in vitro). All receptors derive from a human donor with melanoma.

The chain carries TRBV6-6 and TRBJ1-5; D possibly corresponds to TRBD1 (5 bases). Deletions cut 3 bases from V and 3 bases from J, with 9 bases between. Germline-derived CDR1 and CDR2 are MNHNY and SVGAGI (reference sequence). The CDR3 is 14 residues long. The CDR3: CASSYDSLNQPQHF. CDR3 in DNA: TGTGCCAGCAGTTATGACAGTCTCAATCAGCCCCAGCATTTT.

This chain joins TRBV5-4 and TRBJ1-1; unclear D gene. The V and J ends lost 0 bases and 4 bases respectively, with 10 bases between them. In germline, CDR1 is SGHNT, CDR2 YYREEE (reference sequence). CDR3 length: 14 amino acids. The CDR3 DNA reads as TGTGCCAGCAGCTTGGGGGGATGGATCACTGAAGCTTTCTTT. Protein product: CASSLGGWITEAFF.

V gene TRBV4-2 combines with J gene TRBJ1-1; tentative D call: TRBD1 (6 bases). V was clipped by 4 bases and J by 5 bases, with 11 bases between them. The CDR3 loop spans 13 amino acids. Germline-derived CDR1 and CDR2 are LGHNA and YNFKEQ. CDR3 in amino acids: CASSRGGGTEAFF. In DNA, the CDR3 is TGTGCCAGCAGCCGAGGAGGGGGAACTGAAGCTTTCTTT.

This sequence joins TRBV6-6 and TRBJ1-2, with 9 bases lining up with TRBD1. V trimming: 6 bases; J trimming: 4 bases; junction bases outside the gene matches: 9. The length of the CDR3 is 15 residues. Germline V gene data show CDR1 as MNHNY and CDR2 as SVGAGI (reference sequence). The CDR3 spells CASSPYGQGSYGYTF. The CDR3 coding sequence is TGTGCCAGCAGCCCTTATGGACAGGGGAGCTATGGCTACACCTTC.

The V call is TRBV5-6, the J call TRBJ2-7; tentatively, D is TRBD2 (5 bases). Trimming removed 3 bases from V and 2 bases from J, with 9 bases in between. CDR1 is SGHDT and CDR2 is YYEEEE in the germline V gene. CDR3 length: 13 amino acids. This CDR3 is CASSYKRAYEQYF. The CDR3, as DNA: TGTGCCAGCAGCTATAAGAGGGCCTACGAGCAGTACTTC.

V gene TRBV5-5 combines with J gene TRBJ2-2; D gene unclear. Germline CDR1 reads SGHKS; CDR2 reads YYEKEE (reference sequence). The V and J ends lost 4 bases and 3 bases respectively, with 13 bases between them. The CDR3 runs to 15 residues. The CDR3 sequence is CASSPVMSDTGELFF. The CDR3 nucleotides read TGTGCCAGCAGCCCCGTGATGAGCGACACCGGGGAGCTGTTTTTT.

The V gene is TRBV7-9, the J gene TRBJ2-3; unclear D gene. Trimming shortened V by 5 bases and J by 2 bases, and 20 bases separated the two germline ends. The CDR3 has 17 residues. Germline assignment: CDR1 SEHNR and CDR2 FQNEAQ (reference sequence). CDR3 sequence (DNA): TGTGCCAGCAGCCCCCGCTCAAAGACGTCCTACACAGATACGCAGTATTTT. Translation: CASSPRSKTSYTDTQYF.

This sequence joins TRBV7-9 and TRBJ1-1; D is undetermined. This CDR3 region has 13 residues. CDR1 and CDR2 (germline): SEHNR, FQNEAQ (reference sequence). Trimming stripped 1 base from V and 1 base from J, with 4 bases between. CDR3 sequence: CASSLGRNTEAFF. The DNA for the CDR3 is TGTGCCAGCAGCTTAGGTAGGAACACTGAAGCTTTCTTT.

The chain employs TRBV7-9 and TRBJ1-4; TRBD1 agrees at 12 bases. The CDR3 length is 17 residues. Germline trimming cut 4 bases from V and 8 bases from J; bases unmatched to any gene: 11. Germline V gene lookup returns CDR1 SEHNR and CDR2 FQNEAQ (reference sequence). CDR3 region: CASSSNMGQGAGEKLFF. The CDR3 bases are TGTGCCAGCAGCTCCAATATGGGACAGGGGGCGGGCGAAAAACTGTTTTTT.

The V and J genes are TRBV5-1 and TRBJ2-3; 9 positions match TRBD1. CDR1 and CDR2 from the germline V gene are SGHRS and YFSETQ. This CDR3 is 15 amino acids long. Germline trimming cut 4 bases from V and 0 bases from J; bases unmatched to any gene: 3. The CDR3 loop is CASSVGQGSTDTQYF. The CDR3 nucleotides are TGCGCCAGCAGCGTGGGACAGGGAAGCACAGATACGCAGTATTTT.

The chain combines TRBV5-6 with TRBJ2-5, with D possibly TRBD1 on 6 matching bases. The CDR3 is 14 residues long. CDR1 is SGHDT, CDR2 YYEEEE, per germline. Trimming took 5 bases from V and 1 from J, leaving 12 bases between them. The CDR3 loop is CASSFDRTQETQYF. As DNA, the CDR3 is TGTGCCAGCAGTTTCGACAGGACCCAAGAGACCCAGTACTTC. Combining the CDR3 with reference TRBV5-6 and TRBJ2-5 gives the whole variable domain DAGVTQSPTHLIKTRGQQVTLRCSPKSGHDTVSWYQQALGQGPQFIFQYYEEEERQRGNFPDRFSGHQFPNYSSELNVNALLLGDSALYLCASSFDRTQETQYFGPGTRLLVL.

The V call is TRBV12-5, the J call TRBJ2-5, with D perhaps TRBD1 or TRBD2 (5 bases each). CDR1 is LGHNT, CDR2 FRNRAP, per germline. The CDR3 sequence is 15 residues long. Trimming took 3 bases from V and 4 from J, leaving 15 bases between them. The CDR3 coding sequence is TGTGCTAGTGGTTTTTGGGGGACGTCGGGAGAGACCCAGTACTTC. It translates to CASGFWGTSGETQYF.

The V gene is TRBV5-5, the J gene TRBJ2-4; TRBD1 matches at 8 bases. The CDR3 runs to 12 residues. With 4 bases clipped from V and 9 bases from J, the junction kept 3 bases outside the gene matches. Germline CDR1 SGHKS, CDR2 YYEKEE (reference sequence). CDR3 protein: CASSRQGSIQYF. The CDR3 DNA is TGTGCCAGCAGCCGACAGGGGAGCATTCAGTACTTC.

This clone was seen a handful of times. The V and J genes are TRBV29-1 and TRBJ2-7; the match to TRBD1 covers 7 bases. V lost 4 bases and J lost 7; bases outside the gene matches: 10. CDR3 size: 13 residues. Germline values: CDR1 SQVTM, CDR2 ANQGSEA. The CDR3: CSVVLPGQYEQYF. CDR3 in DNA: TGCAGCGTTGTGCTTCCGGGACAGTATGAGCAGTACTTC.

This clone was detected a few times. The chain recombines TRBV18 with TRBJ2-5, with TRBD1 as a possible D gene (5 bases). The CDR3 has 14 amino acids. The V gene's germline CDR1 is KGHSH and CDR2 LQKENI. Trimming took 3 bases from V and 2 from J, leaving 10 bases between them. DNA for the CDR3: TGTGCCAGCTCACCGAGAACAGGACAAGAGACCCAGTACTTC. It yields the protein CASSPRTGQETQYF.

This chain connects TRBV5-1 to TRBJ1-1; the D is unclear. This CDR3 region has 15 residues. The V end lost 1 base, the J end lost 4 bases, and 14 bases lay between the germline ends. CDR1 and CDR2 (germline): SGHRS, YFSETQ. CDR3 sequence (DNA): TGCGCCAGCAGCTTGTTAACGCCGGGGAGCACTGAAGCTTTCTTT. Residues: CASSLLTPGSTEAFF.

This clone is large within its sample. The V gene is TRBV5-1, the J gene TRBJ1-1, with D tentatively TRBD1 (5 bases). This CDR3 region has 14 residues. V lost 3 bases and J lost 5, with 14 bases in between. The V gene's germline CDR1 is SGHRS and CDR2 YFSETQ. CDR3 loop: CASSSEGMGTEAFF. CDR3 sequence (DNA): TGCGCCAGCAGCTCCGAGGGGATGGGGACTGAAGCTTTCTTT. The variable domain in full, completed from reference TRBV5-1 and TRBJ1-1, reads KAGVTQTPRYLIKTRGQQVTLSCSPISGHRSVSWYQQTPGQGLQFLFEYFSETQRNKGNFPGRFSGRQFSNSRSEMNVSTLELGDSALYLCASSSEGMGTEAFFGQGTRLTVV.

The rearrangement joins TRBV5-1 to TRBJ1-5; D may be TRBD1 (5 bases). From germline, CDR1 is SGHRS and CDR2 YFSETQ. V was pared by 4 bases and J by 5 bases, with 13 bases between. There are 14 residues in the CDR3. The CDR3 nucleotides read TGCGCCAGCAGCGTAGGACGGGGGGATCAGCCCCAGCATTTT. It is translated as CASSVGRGDQPQHF.

The V and J genes are TRBV9 and TRBJ1-1, with D possibly TRBD1 on 5 matching bases. Trimming stripped 3 bases from V and 1 base from J, with 13 bases between. The CDR3 is 15 residues long. Per germline, CDR1 SGDLS and CDR2 YYNGEE. CDR3 sequence (DNA): TGTGCCAGCAGCGGAGTGGACACACCGAACACTGAAGCTTTCTTT. Encoded protein: CASSGVDTPNTEAFF.

This clone was observed a handful of times. The chain combines TRBV4-2 with TRBJ1-6, with 8 bases lining up with TRBD1. Germline loops: CDR1 LGHNA, CDR2 YNFKEQ. The J segment lost 10 bases and the V segment lost 5 bases, leaving 7 bases of the junction unmatched. There are 14 residues in the CDR3. The CDR3 loop reads CASSVTGEASPLHF. The CDR3 region has the DNA TGTGCCAGCAGCGTGACAGGGGAAGCCTCACCCCTCCACTTT.

The gene calls are TRBV6-1 and TRBJ2-7; tentative D call: TRBD2 (6 bases). Germline CDR1 is MNHNS and CDR2 is SASEGT. CDR3 size: 15 residues. Trimming removed 4 bases at V and 6 bases at J, with 19 bases between. The CDR3 region is CASSGTLGRGGEQYF. DNA for the CDR3: TGTGCCAGCAGTGGGACGTTGGGTAGGGGAGGCGAGCAGTACTTC.